These T cell receptor beta chains were read from a single sample in a study of cytomegalovirus exposure and HLA in healthy donors. Method: immunoSEQ multiplex PCR; TCRdb's copy keeps in-frame clones and lacks some. Among under 200,000 clones, approximately 77% were seen once, and the ten largest hold 6% to 8%. The sequenced sample consisted of PBMCs. Source of these receptors: a male donor in good health and CMV-seropositive. Both conserved end residues are part of each CDR3. The D gene is left open where the match is weak. Clone size appears in some rows only: once, few, many, or a class for an expanded clone.

.,TRBJ1-1,.,TRBV6-5,CASSVSAEAFF,TGTGCCAGCAGTGTGAGCGCTGAAGCTTTCTTT
TRBD1,TRBJ1-2,once,TRBV10-3,CAISEIAGGPKGYTF,TGTGCCATCAGTGAGATAGCAGGGGGTCCCAAAGGCTACACCTTC
.,TRBJ1-2,.,TRBV30,CAWSVQAGIIRGYTF,TGTGCCTGGAGTGTTCAGGCAGGGATCATCCGTGGCTACACCTTC
.,TRBJ1-5,.,TRBV19,CASSALGTYSNQPQHF,TGTGCCAGTAGTGCCCTGGGCACCTATAGCAATCAGCCCCAGCATTTT
.,TRBJ2-7,few,TRBV13,CASSLYRAYEQYF,TGTGCCAGCAGCTTATACAGGGCTTACGAGCAGTACTTC
TRBD1,TRBJ2-5,few,TRBV11-3,CASSLSGQGETQYF,TGTGCCAGCAGCTTATCGGGACAGGGAGAGACCCAGTACTTC
.,TRBJ1-5,few,TRBV6-5,CASSYSFASGQPQHF,TGTGCCAGCAGTTACTCGTTCGCTAGTGGGCAGCCCCAGCATTTT
TRBD2,TRBJ2-3,.,TRBV7-9,CASSLTGGPDTQYF,TGTGCCAGCAGCTTAACGGGGGGGCCAGATACGCAGTATTTT
TRBD2,TRBJ2-7,.,TRBV5-5,CASSLRGRDGEQYF,TGTGCCAGCAGCTTGCGAGGGAGGGACGGGGAGCAGTACTTC
.,TRBJ1-1,.,TRBV11-3,CASSFGGVGTEAFF,TGTGCCAGCAGCTTTGGGGGCGTGGGCACTGAAGCTTTCTTT